The rows below give T cell receptor beta chains drawn from one sample of a study of post-analysis software for immune sequencing data. TCRdb reprocessed the PCR reads with MiXCR, giving one entry per CDR3 protein. The sample consists of about 770,000 distinct CDR3 sequences, 46% of them appearing once. Source material: blood. The source of these receptors is a girl aged 10-17 years with multiple sclerosis. The CDR3 runs from the conserved cysteine through the conserved F or W. The order of the fields is V gene, J gene, D gene, CDR3 length, clone size, CDR3 DNA, CDR3 protein. The D gene is left open where the match is weak. Rows give clone size only sometimes, using once, few, many, or a class for an expanded clone.

v_call: TRBV6-1; j_call: TRBJ1-2; d_call: .; cdr3_length: 14; clone_size: few; cdr3_nt: TGTGCCAGCAGTGAAAGGGTGTGGGACTATGGCTACACCTTC; cdr3_aa: CASSERVWDYGYTF
v_call: TRBV7-2; j_call: TRBJ2-3; d_call: .; cdr3_length: 13; clone_size: .; cdr3_nt: TGTGCCAGCAGCTTAGAGTGGACTCACTCGCAGTATTTT; cdr3_aa: CASSLEWTHSQYF
v_call: TRBV4-1; j_call: TRBJ2-7; d_call: .; cdr3_length: 15; clone_size: few; cdr3_nt: TGCGCCAGCAGCCAAGAGGACGCTTACTCCTACGAGCAGTACTTC; cdr3_aa: CASSQEDAYSYEQYF
v_call: TRBV20-1; j_call: TRBJ2-1; d_call: .; cdr3_length: 15; clone_size: .; cdr3_nt: TGCAGTGCTAGAGAGGGGGTCGGGGAGCCCACTGGTCTGTTCTTC; cdr3_aa: CSAREGVGEPTGLFF
v_call: TRBV6-6; j_call: TRBJ2-2; d_call: .; cdr3_length: 12; clone_size: .; cdr3_nt: TGTGCCAGCAGTTCAGGGGGGGGGGAGCTGTTTTTT; cdr3_aa: CASSSGGGELFF
v_call: TRBV29-1; j_call: TRBJ2-7; d_call: .; cdr3_length: 14; clone_size: few; cdr3_nt: TGCAGCGTTGATGAGGGACGAGGATTTAACGAGCAGTACTTC; cdr3_aa: CSVDEGRGFNEQYF
v_call: TRBV4-1; j_call: TRBJ2-7; d_call: .; cdr3_length: 15; clone_size: .; cdr3_nt: TGCGCCAGCAGCCTCCGGTCGGACCTCTCCTACGAGCAGTACTTC; cdr3_aa: CASSLRSDLSYEQYF
v_call: TRBV27; j_call: TRBJ2-1; d_call: TRBD2; cdr3_length: 15; clone_size: many; cdr3_nt: TGTGCCAGCAGTTTCCTAGCGGGCCTAGGGGGTGAGCAGTTCTTC; cdr3_aa: CASSFLAGLGGEQFF
v_call: TRBV6-5; j_call: TRBJ2-3; d_call: TRBD1; cdr3_length: 20; clone_size: .; cdr3_nt: TGTGCCAGCAGTTACTCAGTTTTAGGGGAGAACAGGGGAAGCCCAGATACGCAGTATTTT; cdr3_aa: CASSYSVLGENRGSPDTQYF
v_call: TRBV3-1; j_call: TRBJ2-4; d_call: TRBD1; cdr3_length: 20; clone_size: .; cdr3_nt: TGTGCCAGCAGCCTTCGGACAGGGCCAGATAATATTGGGTATAAAAACATTCAGTACTTC; cdr3_aa: CASSLRTGPDNIGYKNIQYF
v_call: TRBV29-1; j_call: TRBJ1-4; d_call: .; cdr3_length: 13; clone_size: few; cdr3_nt: TGCAGCGTCCAGGGTGCGGCTAATGAAAAACTGTTTTTT; cdr3_aa: CSVQGAANEKLFF
v_call: TRBV20-1; j_call: TRBJ2-1; d_call: .; cdr3_length: 16; clone_size: .; cdr3_nt: TGCAGTGCTATCCCGCTGAAAGCGCCGTCCTACAATGAGCAGTTCTTC; cdr3_aa: CSAIPLKAPSYNEQFF
v_call: TRBV6-5; j_call: TRBJ2-3; d_call: .; cdr3_length: 14; clone_size: few; cdr3_nt: TGTGCCAGCAGTCCCCCCCGGACTCGAGATACGCAGTATTTT; cdr3_aa: CASSPPRTRDTQYF
v_call: TRBV9; j_call: TRBJ1-2; d_call: TRBD1; cdr3_length: 17; clone_size: .; cdr3_nt: TGTGCCAGCAGCGTAGACCCAGGGGGCGCGGACAGCTATGGCTACACCTTC; cdr3_aa: CASSVDPGGADSYGYTF
v_call: TRBV27; j_call: TRBJ2-7; d_call: TRBD1; cdr3_length: 16; clone_size: .; cdr3_nt: TGTGCCAGCAGTTCCCGCGGGACAGGGGGCTTTTACGAGCAGTACTTC; cdr3_aa: CASSSRGTGGFYEQYF
v_call: TRBV7-9; j_call: TRBJ2-7; d_call: TRBD1; cdr3_length: 14; clone_size: .; cdr3_nt: TGTGCCAGCAGCTTGACAGGGGGGTGGAACGAGCAGTACTTC; cdr3_aa: CASSLTGGWNEQYF
v_call: TRBV6-5; j_call: TRBJ2-2; d_call: TRBD2; cdr3_length: 15; clone_size: .; cdr3_nt: TGTGCCAGCAGTCCCCGACTAGCGGGAGGCTGGGAGCTGTTTTTT; cdr3_aa: CASSPRLAGGWELFF
v_call: TRBV20-1; j_call: TRBJ1-4; d_call: .; cdr3_length: 13; clone_size: few; cdr3_nt: TGCAGTGCCAGGAAGGCAGGGTGGGAAAAACTGTTTTTT; cdr3_aa: CSARKAGWEKLFF
v_call: TRBV7-9; j_call: TRBJ2-7; d_call: TRBD2; cdr3_length: 16; clone_size: few; cdr3_nt: TGTGCCAGCAGCCCACCGTCCGGCGGGAGTCGATACGAGCAGTACTTC; cdr3_aa: CASSPPSGGSRYEQYF
v_call: TRBV20-1; j_call: TRBJ2-5; d_call: TRBD2; cdr3_length: 15; clone_size: .; cdr3_nt: TGCCGTGCTGGACTAGCGGGAGGCTTGCAAGAGACCCAGTACTTC; cdr3_aa: CRAGLAGGLQETQYF
v_call: TRBV20-1; j_call: TRBJ1-1; d_call: TRBD1; cdr3_length: 14; clone_size: .; cdr3_nt: TGCAGTGCTTCAACAGGGGAGGTGTGGACTGAAGCTTTCTTT; cdr3_aa: CSASTGEVWTEAFF
v_call: TRBV27; j_call: TRBJ2-7; d_call: .; cdr3_length: 14; clone_size: few; cdr3_nt: TGTGCCAGCAGTTTTGGGCAGGGCTGGTACGAGCAGTACTTC; cdr3_aa: CASSFGQGWYEQYF
v_call: TRBV4-3; j_call: TRBJ2-5; d_call: .; cdr3_length: 13; clone_size: .; cdr3_nt: TGCGCCAGCAGCCAAGATAGGGCCGGGGAGCAGTACTTC; cdr3_aa: CASSQDRAGEQYF
v_call: TRBV29-1; j_call: TRBJ1-1; d_call: .; cdr3_length: 13; clone_size: .; cdr3_nt: TGCAGCGTTGAATGGGGTAGGAACACTGAAGCTTTCTTT; cdr3_aa: CSVEWGRNTEAFF
v_call: TRBV15; j_call: TRBJ2-2; d_call: TRBD2; cdr3_length: 18; clone_size: .; cdr3_nt: TGTGCCACCAGCAGCTTGACTAGCGGGAGGGCCCTCGGCGGGGAGCTGTTTTTT; cdr3_aa: CATSSLTSGRALGGELFF
v_call: TRBV29-1; j_call: TRBJ2-5; d_call: TRBD2; cdr3_length: 14; clone_size: few; cdr3_nt: TGCAGCGCAGAGAATTGGCGGGAGGGCCGAGAGCAGTACTTC; cdr3_aa: CSAENWREGREQYF
v_call: TRBV5-1; j_call: TRBJ2-1; d_call: .; cdr3_length: 12; clone_size: once; cdr3_nt: TGCGCCAGCAGCGTACAGTCAGATGAGCAGTTCTTC; cdr3_aa: CASSVQSDEQFF
v_call: TRBV27; j_call: TRBJ2-7; d_call: TRBD2; cdr3_length: 15; clone_size: .; cdr3_nt: TGTGCCAGCAGTTTATGGGGCGGGAGCAATCACGAGCAGTACTTC; cdr3_aa: CASSLWGGSNHEQYF
v_call: TRBV2; j_call: TRBJ2-1; d_call: TRBD2; cdr3_length: 18; clone_size: .; cdr3_nt: TGTGCCAGCAGGCCGGGACTAGTAGATCCCAGCTCCTACAATGAGCAGTTCTTC; cdr3_aa: CASRPGLVDPSSYNEQFF
v_call: TRBV4-2; j_call: TRBJ1-5; d_call: .; cdr3_length: 15; clone_size: .; cdr3_nt: TGTGCCAGCAGCCAAACAGGAGGCACGGGGCAGCCCCAGCATTTT; cdr3_aa: CASSQTGGTGQPQHF
v_call: TRBV4-1; j_call: TRBJ2-7; d_call: .; cdr3_length: 17; clone_size: few; cdr3_nt: TGCGCCAGCAGCCAAGCCCATGAGGACCTCGGAGCCTACGAGCAGTACTTC; cdr3_aa: CASSQAHEDLGAYEQYF
v_call: TRBV9; j_call: TRBJ2-3; d_call: TRBD2; cdr3_length: 19; clone_size: few; cdr3_nt: TGTGCCAGCAGCGCAGCAGGTGGACTAGGGCCAACGGGAACAGATACGCAGTATTTT; cdr3_aa: CASSAAGGLGPTGTDTQYF
v_call: TRBV7-2; j_call: TRBJ2-1; d_call: .; cdr3_length: 15; clone_size: .; cdr3_nt: TGTGCCAGCAGCTTCCTTGGGAGGTGGGACAATGAGCAGTTCTTC; cdr3_aa: CASSFLGRWDNEQFF
v_call: TRBV28; j_call: TRBJ2-2; d_call: .; cdr3_length: 14; clone_size: .; cdr3_nt: TGTGCCAGCAGACAAACAGGGAACACCGGGGAGCTGTTTTTT; cdr3_aa: CASRQTGNTGELFF
v_call: TRBV13; j_call: TRBJ2-1; d_call: .; cdr3_length: 15; clone_size: .; cdr3_nt: TGTACCAGCAGCCCAAGAACACGATCCTACAATGAGCAGTTCTTC; cdr3_aa: CTSSPRTRSYNEQFF
v_call: TRBV12-3/TRBV12-4; j_call: TRBJ2-1; d_call: .; cdr3_length: 13; clone_size: .; cdr3_nt: TGTGCCAGCAGTTTACCCAGGGCCAATGAGCAGTTCTTC; cdr3_aa: CASSLPRANEQFF
v_call: TRBV5-5; j_call: TRBJ1-1; d_call: TRBD1; cdr3_length: 14; clone_size: .; cdr3_nt: TGTGCCGGCGGACAGGGGTTATCGTACACTGAAGCTTTCTTT; cdr3_aa: CAGGQGLSYTEAFF
v_call: TRBV6-6; j_call: TRBJ2-5; d_call: .; cdr3_length: 15; clone_size: few; cdr3_nt: TGTGCCAGCAGCCCGGGACCCCAACTTCAAGAGACCCAGTACTTC; cdr3_aa: CASSPGPQLQETQYF
v_call: TRBV20-1; j_call: TRBJ2-5; d_call: .; cdr3_length: 13; clone_size: .; cdr3_nt: TGCAGTGCTAGAGATATCGTTGGGGAGACCCAGTACTTC; cdr3_aa: CSARDIVGETQYF
v_call: TRBV6-2/TRBV6-3; j_call: TRBJ2-1; d_call: TRBD2; cdr3_length: 15; clone_size: .; cdr3_nt: TGTGCCAGCAGTAGCGGGGTTAGCGCCTACAATGAGCAGTTCTTC; cdr3_aa: CASSSGVSAYNEQFF
v_call: TRBV20-1; j_call: TRBJ1-5; d_call: .; cdr3_length: 15; clone_size: .; cdr3_nt: TGCAGTGCTAGAGATGGGGCAGAGGTTATGCAGCCCCAGCATTTT; cdr3_aa: CSARDGAEVMQPQHF
v_call: TRBV28; j_call: TRBJ2-7; d_call: TRBD1; cdr3_length: 13; clone_size: .; cdr3_nt: TGTGCCAGCAGGTCAGGGGGAAGGAACGAGCAGTACTTC; cdr3_aa: CASRSGGRNEQYF
v_call: TRBV20-1; j_call: TRBJ2-7; d_call: .; cdr3_length: 11; clone_size: .; cdr3_nt: TGCAGTGCGAGAAAGGGGGGCGAGCAGTACTTC; cdr3_aa: CSARKGGEQYF
v_call: TRBV7-2; j_call: TRBJ2-1; d_call: TRBD2; cdr3_length: 13; clone_size: .; cdr3_nt: TGTGCCAGCAGCATTACTAGCGCAACTGAGCAGTTCTTC; cdr3_aa: CASSITSATEQFF
v_call: TRBV28; j_call: TRBJ1-2; d_call: .; cdr3_length: 11; clone_size: .; cdr3_nt: TGTGCCAGCAGAAACCGGGTTGGCTACACCTTC; cdr3_aa: CASRNRVGYTF
v_call: TRBV5-1; j_call: TRBJ2-7; d_call: .; cdr3_length: 14; clone_size: .; cdr3_nt: TGCGCCAGCAGCTTAGACTATTACTCCTACGAGCAGTACTTC; cdr3_aa: CASSLDYYSYEQYF
v_call: TRBV6-1; j_call: TRBJ1-2; d_call: .; cdr3_length: 14; clone_size: .; cdr3_nt: TGTGCCAGCAGCGAGGCGGGAGCTAACTATGGCTACACCTTC; cdr3_aa: CASSEAGANYGYTF
v_call: TRBV6-6; j_call: TRBJ1-2; d_call: .; cdr3_length: 16; clone_size: .; cdr3_nt: TGTGCCAGCAGCGAAACCCTTCTAGGGGCATCGTATGGCTACACCTTC; cdr3_aa: CASSETLLGASYGYTF
v_call: TRBV12-3/TRBV12-4; j_call: TRBJ2-7; d_call: TRBD1; cdr3_length: 16; clone_size: .; cdr3_nt: TGTGCCAGCAGTTTTAGGCCCGACAGGGGGGACTACGAGCAGTACTTC; cdr3_aa: CASSFRPDRGDYEQYF
v_call: TRBV10-2; j_call: TRBJ1-1; d_call: .; cdr3_length: 12; clone_size: few; cdr3_nt: TGCGCCATCCAGAGCCTGAACACTGAAGCTTTCTTT; cdr3_aa: CAIQSLNTEAFF
v_call: TRBV10-3; j_call: TRBJ2-3; d_call: .; cdr3_length: 15; clone_size: few; cdr3_nt: TGTGCCATCAGTGAGCGTGGCGGTAGCACAGATACGCAGTATTTT; cdr3_aa: CAISERGGSTDTQYF
v_call: TRBV7-7; j_call: TRBJ2-3; d_call: TRBD2; cdr3_length: 17; clone_size: .; cdr3_nt: TGTGCTAGCAGCTTTCTCGGGACTAGTCATTGGTTAGATACGCAGTATTTT; cdr3_aa: CASSFLGTSHWLDTQYF
v_call: TRBV12-3/TRBV12-4; j_call: TRBJ1-1; d_call: TRBD1; cdr3_length: 14; clone_size: .; cdr3_nt: TGTGCCAGCAGTCGGGGGGACAGTCGGACTGAAGCTTTCTTT; cdr3_aa: CASSRGDSRTEAFF
v_call: TRBV14; j_call: TRBJ2-7; d_call: .; cdr3_length: 14; clone_size: few; cdr3_nt: TGTGCCAGCAGCCAACTAGGGAGGCCCTACGAGCAGTACTTC; cdr3_aa: CASSQLGRPYEQYF
v_call: TRBV11-2; j_call: TRBJ1-4; d_call: TRBD1; cdr3_length: 17; clone_size: many; cdr3_nt: TGTGCCAGCAGCACCCGGGACAGGGGGCCTACTAATGAAAAACTGTTTTTT; cdr3_aa: CASSTRDRGPTNEKLFF
v_call: TRBV5-5; j_call: TRBJ2-7; d_call: .; cdr3_length: 14; clone_size: .; cdr3_nt: TGTGCCAGCAGCTTGATTAACCGGCCGTCTCGTCAGTACTTC; cdr3_aa: CASSLINRPSRQYF
v_call: TRBV27; j_call: TRBJ2-7; d_call: .; cdr3_length: 13; clone_size: .; cdr3_nt: TGTGCCAGCACGGCCAGGGGAGGCTACGAGCAGTACTTC; cdr3_aa: CASTARGGYEQYF